This TCR beta chain was sequenced in a study of blood T cell repertoires in COVID-19. Study-level background: Collection of acute and convalescent COVID-19 samples took place in the United States, Italy and Spain. The cDNA or gDNA used as material had been derived from T cells, B-cell-depleted T cells, or PBMCs.

The CDR3 loop spans 16 amino acids. CDR1 SSHAT and CDR2 FNYEAQ come from the germline V gene (reference sequence). Per the original methods: Amplification with reference gene primers provided the estimates of nucleated cell counts. TCRdb's copy holds only in-frame clones and misses some; the assay was immunoSEQ multiplex PCR. That table furnishes V, J and clone size, whereas the DNA furnished D and trimming. The sample holds about 120,000 clones; around nine tenths are singletons and the top ten take about 1.2%. Regarding this clone: The junction shows a germline mismatch at one end, possibly a read error.

This chain links TRBV7-7 with TRBJ1-4, with D possibly matching TRBD1 (6 bases). Material for sequencing was peripheral blood. This TCR was sampled from a woman of 80 years or more with acute or convalescent COVID-19. This CDR3 reads CASSAGTRRDLEKLFF. CDR3 nucleotides: TGTGCTAGCAGTGCCGGGACACGAAGAGATCTCGAAAAACTGTTTTTT.